The present entry profiles one T cell receptor (beta chain) with its context. This sample stems from a study of shared clonotypes between healthy human individuals. TCRdb's table, derived via immunoSEQ multiplex PCR, lists solely in-frame clones and lacks some. The sample contains 2 million to 2.5 million clones, approximately 94% of which appear only once. This CDR3 is 13 amino acids long. V was trimmed by 3 bases and J by 3 bases, leaving 8 bases between them. Germline assignment: CDR1 SEHNR and CDR2 FQNEAQ (reference sequence). Naivety among CD8 cells was defined by CD45RO negativity and positive CCR7 selection, thereby excluding terminally differentiated effector memory CD45RA+ cells.

This clonotype was obtained from a man younger than 35 in good health. The gene calls are TRBV7-9 and TRBJ1-1; no reliable D call. Sequences were obtained from naive CD8+ T cells sorted from blood. The chain's CDR3 is CASSFVRDTEAFF. The CDR3 coding sequence is TGTGCCAGCAGCTTTGTTAGGGACACTGAAGCTTTCTTT.